These 5 T cell receptor beta chains share one sample of origin, sequenced in a study of blood T cell repertoires in COVID-19. Generated by immunoSEQ multiplex PCR, the TCRdb table keeps only in-frame clones and is missing some. The data contain roughly 290,000 clones, approximately 85% of them seen just once; the ten biggest clones take up over 2%. The sequencing sample was made of PBMCs or T cells enriched from blood (not recorded which). These receptor sequences come from a man aged 25-45 years who had recovered from COVID-19.

This clone was counted a few times. The J gene is TRBJ1-2, the V gene TRBV29-1; maybe TRBD1 (5 bases). CDR3 length equals 11 residues. CDR1 and CDR2 (germline): SQVTM, ANQGSEA. Trimming pared 5 bases from V and 8 bases from J, leaving 12 bases between. The CDR3 is CSVSQGNGYTF. CDR3 DNA sequence: TGCAGCGTTTCTCAGGGAAACGGCTACACCTTC. Complete variable domain (other parts from reference TRBV29-1 and TRBJ1-2): SAVISQKPSRDICQRGTSLTIQCQVDSQVTMMFWYRQQPGQSLTLIATANQGSEATYESGFVIDKFPISRPNLTFSTLTVSNMSPEDSSIYLCSVSQGNGYTFGSGTRLTVV.

This chain uses TRBV5-4 with TRBJ2-1; TRBD1 is a possible D gene (6 bases). CDR1 SGHNT and CDR2 YYREEE come from the germline V gene (reference sequence). The CDR3 length is 12 residues. V gave up 2 bases and J gave up 8 bases, with 8 bases separating them. For the CDR3, the DNA is TGTGCCAGCAGCTTTAAGGGGGATGAGCAGTTCTTC. This encodes CASSFKGDEQFF.

This rearrangement joins TRBV7-3 to TRBJ2-6; 8 bases fit TRBD1. Germline V CDR1 and CDR2: SGHTA, FQGTGA. J gave up 0 bases and V 5 bases, and 9 bases lay outside the gene matches. The CDR3 is made up of 18 amino acids. The CDR3 nucleotides read TGTGCCAGCAGCGAACCCGGGACAGGCCTCTCTGGGGCCAACGTCCTGACTTTC. Translated, it gives CASSEPGTGLSGANVLTF.

J is TRBJ1-1 and V is TRBV20-1; 8 bases align to TRBD1. Looked up from germline, CDR1 is DFQATT and CDR2 is SNEGSKA (reference sequence). V lost 3 bases to trimming and J lost 4 bases; unmatched junction nucleotides: 7. The CDR3 loop spans 14 amino acids. DNA for the CDR3: TGCAGTGCTAGTTATTCAGGGGGCGTCACTGAAGCTTTCTTT. Encoded protein: CSASYSGGVTEAFF.

This chain links TRBV9 with TRBJ1-3; 9 bases align to TRBD1. The CDR3 runs to 18 residues. The germline V gene has CDR1 SGDLS and CDR2 YYNGEE. Losses at the gene ends were 0 bases for V and 0 bases for J; bases not matched to a gene: 7. The CDR3 is CASSVGPDRGGSGNTIYF. The CDR3 DNA follows: TGTGCCAGCAGCGTAGGACCGGACAGGGGTGGCTCTGGAAACACCATATATTTT.